A single sample gave rise to the 25 T cell receptor beta chains below, sequenced in a study of blood T cells in healthy people across ages. With a J-beta primer mix and a sample-barcoded 5' primer, a second PCR ran about 6 to 11 cycles. One entry per CDR3 protein results from TCRdb running MiXCR on the 5' RACE reads. The sample yields over a million distinct CDR3 sequences, roughly 64% seen once. The sequencing input was blood. The source of these receptors is a man aged 18 to 35 in good health.

This clonotype was counted between two and nine times. V and J are TRBV6-6 and TRBJ2-3, with D unresolved. Trimming removed 6 bases from V and 8 bases from J, with 9 bases in between. The CDR3 loop spans 11 amino acids. Germline V gives CDR1 MNHNY, CDR2 SVGAGI (reference sequence). CDR3 amino acids: CASRSSSTQYF. CDR3 nucleotides: TGTGCCAGCAGGTCGAGTTCTACGCAGTATTTT.

J is TRBJ1-5 and V is TRBV20-1; tentatively, D is TRBD1 (5 bases). Germline CDR1 reads DFQATT; CDR2 reads SNEGSKA (reference sequence). Trimming took 1 base from V and 3 from J, leaving 16 bases between them. The CDR3 totals 16 residues. This CDR3 reads CSARVAKGDPNQPQHF. Here the CDR3 DNA reads TGCAGTGCTAGAGTAGCCAAAGGGGACCCCAATCAGCCCCAGCATTTT.

This chain uses TRBV5-6 with TRBJ2-4; tentative D call: TRBD1 (5 bases). The J call is uncertain, as TRBJ2-5 better fits the DNA end. The germline gives CDR1 SGHDT, CDR2 YYEEEE. The CDR3 is made up of 15 amino acids. CDR3 bases: TGTGCCAGCAGTTCCAGGGTAGACGACGGTGAGACCCAGTACTTC. Translation: CASSSRVDDGETQYF.

This rearrangement joins TRBV4-1 to TRBJ2-3; the match to TRBD1 covers 8 bases. Germline loops: CDR1 MGHRA, CDR2 YSYEKL. The CDR3 is 16 residues long. The junction had 7 bases not matched to a gene; V was cut back by 2 bases and J by 3 bases. The CDR3 is CASSQPTGGFTDTQYF. The CDR3 coding sequence is TGCGCCAGCAGCCAACCAACAGGGGGTTTTACAGATACGCAGTATTTT.

The CDR3 here is CASSPEGASTEAFF. In DNA, the CDR3 is TGTGCCAGCAGTCCTGAGGGGGCAAGCACTGAAGCTTTCTTT. The rearrangement links TRBV9 to TRBJ1-1, with TRBD1 identical over 7 bases. V was clipped by 5 bases and J by 4 bases; unmatched bases: 8. Germline loops: CDR1 SGDLS, CDR2 YYNGEE. There are 14 residues in the CDR3.

This clonotype was detected a few times. V usage is TRBV29-1 and J usage is TRBJ2-1, with 10 positions matching TRBD2. CDR3 size: 15 residues. V was pared by 3 bases and J by 0 bases, with 2 bases of the junction left unmatched. Germline CDR1 and CDR2: SQVTM and ANQGSEA. The CDR3 sequence is CSVDGTSVSYNEQFF. The CDR3 region has the DNA TGCAGCGTTGATGGGACTAGCGTCTCCTACAATGAGCAGTTCTTC.

The gene calls are TRBV19 and TRBJ2-7, with D perhaps matching TRBD2 (5 bases). The germline V gene encodes CDR1 LNHDA and CDR2 SQIVND (reference sequence). The V end lost 4 bases, the J end lost 3 bases, and 10 bases lay between the germline ends. The CDR3 has 13 amino acids. In DNA form, the CDR3 reads TGTGCCAGTAGTAGACTAAGCGGCTACGAGCAGTACTTC. It translates to CASSRLSGYEQYF.

V usage is TRBV25-1 and J usage is TRBJ1-6; no reliable D call. Looked up from germline, CDR1 is MGHDK and CDR2 is SYGVNS. V was clipped by 4 bases and J by 7 bases, with 11 bases between them. This CDR3 is built from 14 residues. The DNA for the CDR3 is TGTGCCAGCAGTGTCCTGCCCCCAAATTCACCCCTCCACTTT. Translated, it gives CASSVLPPNSPLHF. Variable domain in full (rest from reference TRBV25-1 and TRBJ1-6): EADIYQTPRYLVIGTGKKITLECSQTMGHDKMYWYQQDPGMELHLIHYSYGVNSTEKGDLSSESTVSRIRTEHFPLTLESARPSHTSQYLCASSVLPPNSPLHFGNGTRLTVT.

The chain links TRBV3-1 to TRBJ2-1; D uncertain. The CDR3 loop spans 15 amino acids. Germline assignment: CDR1 LGHDT and CDR2 YNNKEL (reference sequence). With 6 bases removed from V and 8 bases from J, the gap between germline ends came to 20 bases. The CDR3 DNA follows: TGTGCCAGCAGTCACCCTCGGACGCGTCGCGATGAGCAGTTCTTC. Translation gives CASSHPRTRRDEQFF.

The chain uses TRBV7-8 and TRBJ1-6, with TRBD1 as a possible D gene (5 bases). CDR1 is SGHVS and CDR2 is FQNEAQ in the germline V gene. The germline V and J ends were trimmed by 1 base and 9 bases, with 16 bases remaining between them. The CDR3 totals 16 residues. The CDR3 is CASSLGVGGVGSPLHF. The CDR3 coding sequence is TGTGCCAGCAGCTTAGGGGTTGGGGGGGTCGGTTCACCCCTCCACTTT.

Concerning this clonotype: The junction does not match germline at one end; this may be a read error. J is TRBJ1-2 and V is TRBV20-1; 9 nucleotides agree with TRBD1. Germline loops: CDR1 DFQATT, CDR2 SNEGSKA (reference sequence). This CDR3 has 15 amino acids. In DNA, the CDR3 is TGCAGTGCCGCGGGACCGGGACAGGGACAAAATGGCCACACCTTC. Amino acids: CSAAGPGQGQNGHTF.

The chain couples TRBV2 to TRBJ2-3; D is undetermined. Germline values: CDR1 SNHLY, CDR2 FYNNEI. CDR3 length equals 10 residues. V shed 8 bases and J shed 7 bases, with 7 bases lying between them. The CDR3 protein is CASSVHTQYF. In DNA, the CDR3 is TGTGCCAGCTCCGTCCATACGCAGTATTTT.

The genes are TRBV4-3 and TRBJ2-3; D is unclear. The CDR3 runs to 14 residues. Deletions cut 0 bases from V and 3 bases from J, with 7 bases between. Germline V gives CDR1 LGHNA, CDR2 YSLEER. The CDR3 DNA reads as TGCGCCAGCAGCCAAGATTGGAAAACAGATACGCAGTATTTT. It specifies CASSQDWKTDTQYF.

This clonotype was recorded once. The chain joins TRBV3-1 to TRBJ2-7; D gene unclear. The germline gives CDR1 LGHDT, CDR2 YNNKEL (reference sequence). The germline V and J ends were trimmed by 4 bases and 10 bases, with 17 bases remaining between them. The CDR3 length is 13 residues. The CDR3 region has the DNA TGTGCCAGCAGCCCCACCTTACAGAGAGAACAGTACTTC. This translates into CASSPTLQREQYF.

The V call is TRBV5-6, the J call TRBJ2-7, with 9 bases that match TRBD2. The J segment lost 1 base and the V segment lost 3 bases, leaving 8 bases of the junction unmatched. Per the germline V gene, CDR1 is SGHDT and CDR2 is YYEEEE. The CDR3 runs 16 residues. The CDR3 here is CASSSQGLALSYEQYF. The CDR3 DNA sequence: TGTGCCAGCAGCTCCCAAGGACTAGCGCTTTCCTACGAGCAGTACTTC.

The chain uses TRBV6-1 and TRBJ1-1, with a tentative D call TRBD1 (5 bases). Per the germline V gene, CDR1 is MNHNS and CDR2 is SASEGT. The CDR3 runs 13 residues. The V end lost 6 bases, the J end lost 4 bases, and 12 bases lay between the germline ends. CDR3 in amino acids: CASRDQGLTEAFF. In nucleotides, the CDR3 is TGTGCCAGCAGGGACCAGGGACTCACTGAAGCTTTCTTT.

The chain has TRBV27 and TRBJ2-3; 7 bases fit TRBD1. From germline, CDR1 is MNHEY and CDR2 SMNVEV (reference sequence). Unmatched junction bases numbered 8, after V lost 6 bases and J lost 2 bases. The CDR3 is 15 amino acids. The CDR3 protein is CASSQTGPFTDTQYF. The CDR3 bases are TGTGCCAGCAGCCAGACAGGGCCCTTCACAGATACGCAGTATTTT.

This clonotype was seen a handful of times. This chain joins TRBV25-1 and TRBJ1-2; D perhaps matches TRBD1 (5 bases). Between the trimmed V and J ends, which lost 4 bases and 7 bases, there was a span of 16 bases. Germline V gene sequence: CDR1 MGHDK, CDR2 SYGVNS. The CDR3 loop spans 14 amino acids. The CDR3 sequence: CASSAPGTARGYTF. CDR3 nucleotides: TGTGCCAGCAGTGCCCCAGGGACTGCTCGTGGCTACACCTTC.

This rearrangement joins TRBV25-1 to TRBJ2-3, with 7 positions matching TRBD1. The germline V gene encodes CDR1 MGHDK and CDR2 SYGVNS. CDR3 size: 16 residues. The V and J ends lost 4 bases and 0 bases, in that order; junction bases with no gene match: 7. CDR3 in DNA: TGTGCCAGCAGTGCTAGGACAGGAGAAAGCACAGATACGCAGTATTTT. Protein: CASSARTGESTDTQYF.

This clonotype has at least ten counts. The CDR3: CSVVGTGYEQYF. The CDR3 nucleotides are TGCAGCGTTGTGGGGACGGGCTACGAGCAGTACTTC. The chain recombines TRBV29-1 with TRBJ2-7; TRBD1 or TRBD2 may be the D gene (5 bases each). Germline V gives CDR1 SQVTM, CDR2 ANQGSEA. The CDR3 spans 12 residues. V lost 4 bases to trimming and J lost 3 bases, with 10 bases between them.

The rearrangement uses TRBV5-1 and TRBJ2-5; TRBD1 matches at 8 bases. Unmatched junction bases numbered 6, after V lost 3 bases and J lost 11 bases. This CDR3 comprises 12 residues. Germline V gene sequence: CDR1 SGHRS, CDR2 YFSETQ. The chain's CDR3 is CASSSGGAEQYF. The DNA for the CDR3 is TGCGCCAGCAGCTCAGGGGGCGCGGAGCAGTACTTC.

This clonotype was seen many times. The gene calls are TRBV7-2 and TRBJ1-1; D not resolved. Germline CDR1 reads SGHTA; CDR2 reads FQGNSA. Trimming took off 6 bases at V and 8 bases at J, with 25 bases between the two ends. CDR3 length equals 16 residues. The CDR3 here is CASSFPHGSGQWEAFF. CDR3 DNA: TGTGCCAGCAGTTTTCCCCATGGCTCGGGCCAATGGGAAGCTTTCTTT. Based on the CDR3 plus reference TRBV7-2 and TRBJ1-1, the full variable domain is GAGVSQSPSNKVTEKGKDVELRCDPISGHTALYWYRQSLGQGLEFLIYFQGNSAPDKSGLPSDRFSAERTGGSVSTLTIQRTQQEDSAVYLCASSFPHGSGQWEAFFGQGTRLTVV.

This clonotype was seen a few times. The chain has TRBV4-3 and TRBJ1-2, with 7 bases matching TRBD1. V trimming: 4 bases; J trimming: 5 bases; junction bases outside the gene matches: 10. Germline assignment: CDR1 LGHNA and CDR2 YSLEER. The CDR3 runs to 15 residues. The CDR3 here is CASSRYPTGEYGYTF. The CDR3 DNA follows: TGCGCCAGCAGCCGATACCCAACAGGGGAATATGGCTACACCTTC.

The chain combines TRBV12-3 or TRBV12-4 with TRBJ2-5; 8 bases line up with TRBD2. This CDR3 has 14 residues. The V segment lost 2 bases and the J segment 11 bases; nucleotides outside the gene matches: 10. This CDR3 reads CASSLSGLAWEQYF. The CDR3 DNA reads TGTGCCAGCAGTTTAAGTGGACTAGCCTGGGAACAGTACTTC.

This clonotype was found a few times. CDR3: CASSLFSSNNEQFF. CDR3 coding DNA: TGTGCCAGCAGCTTATTCAGTTCCAACAATGAGCAGTTCTTC. The V call is TRBV11-2, the J call TRBJ2-1, with D uncertain. This CDR3 is built from 14 residues. Trimming removed 2 bases at V and 5 bases at J, with 10 bases between. Germline CDR1 and CDR2: SGHAT and FQNNGV.